Listed here is a single TCR beta chain. The antigen remains unidentified. This entry is derived from a study of regulatory T cells. Study observations and caveats: Hydrophobic residues at CDR3 positions 6 and 7 were enriched in conventional CD4+ T cells of CD3G-deficient patients.

Primers: 52 TRBV forward and 13 TRBJ reverse. Some clones are missing from TCRdb's copy, which holds only in-frame ones; the method was immunoSEQ multiplex PCR. Of 30,000 to 40,000 clones listed, 89% are singletons. V gave up 5 bases and J gave up 5 bases, with 9 bases separating them. This CDR3 contains 12 residues. Germline V gene lookup returns CDR1 LNHDA and CDR2 SQIVND (reference sequence). Sequences were obtained from conventional CD4+ T cells sorted from blood. This TCR derives from a young adult with CD3G deficiency. V is TRBV19 and J is TRBJ1-2; a possible D gene is TRBD1 (6 bases). In DNA, the CDR3 is TGTGCCAGTAGTCCCACAGGGTATGGCTACACCTTC. Residues: CASSPTGYGYTF. The complete variable domain, with remaining parts taken from reference TRBV19 and TRBJ1-2, reads DGGITQSPKYLFRKEGQNVTLSCEQNLNHDAMYWYRQDPGQGLRLIYYSQIVNDFQKGDIAEGYSVSREKKESFPLTVTSAQKNPTAFYLCASSPTGYGYTFGSGTRLTVV.